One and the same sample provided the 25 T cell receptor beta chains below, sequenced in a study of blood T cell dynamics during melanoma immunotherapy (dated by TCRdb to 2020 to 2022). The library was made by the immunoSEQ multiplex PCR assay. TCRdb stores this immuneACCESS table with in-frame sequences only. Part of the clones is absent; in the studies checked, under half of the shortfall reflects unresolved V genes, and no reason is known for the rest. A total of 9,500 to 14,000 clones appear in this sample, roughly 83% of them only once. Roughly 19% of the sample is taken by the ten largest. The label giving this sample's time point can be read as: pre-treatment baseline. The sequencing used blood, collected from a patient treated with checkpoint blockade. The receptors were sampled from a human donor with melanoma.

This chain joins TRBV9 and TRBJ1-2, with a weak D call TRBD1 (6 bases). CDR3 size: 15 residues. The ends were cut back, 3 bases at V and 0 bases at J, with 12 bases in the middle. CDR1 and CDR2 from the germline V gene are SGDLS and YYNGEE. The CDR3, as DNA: TGTGCCAGCAGCGCCACAGGGTCCCCTAACTATGGCTACACCTTC. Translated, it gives CASSATGSPNYGYTF.

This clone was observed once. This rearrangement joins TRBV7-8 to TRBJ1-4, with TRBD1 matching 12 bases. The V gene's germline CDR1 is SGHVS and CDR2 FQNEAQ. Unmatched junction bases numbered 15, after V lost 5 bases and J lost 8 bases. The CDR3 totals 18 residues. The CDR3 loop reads CASSPLIGTGGFGEKLFF. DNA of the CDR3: TGTGCCAGCAGCCCCCTCATCGGGACAGGGGGCTTCGGGGAAAAACTGTTTTTT.

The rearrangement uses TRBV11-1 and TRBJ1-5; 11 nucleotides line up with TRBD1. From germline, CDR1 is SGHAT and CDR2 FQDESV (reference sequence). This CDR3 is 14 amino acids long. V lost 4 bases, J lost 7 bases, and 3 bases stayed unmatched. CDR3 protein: CASSSGQGGQPQHF. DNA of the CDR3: TGTGCCAGCAGCTCGGGACAGGGGGGCCAGCCCCAGCATTTT.

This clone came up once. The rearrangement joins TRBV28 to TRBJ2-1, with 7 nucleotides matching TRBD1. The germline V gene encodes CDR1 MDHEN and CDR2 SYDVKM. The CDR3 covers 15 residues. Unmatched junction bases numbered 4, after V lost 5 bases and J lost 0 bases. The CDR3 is CASSPTGVSYNEQFF. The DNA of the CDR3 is TGTGCCAGCAGTCCAACAGGGGTCTCCTACAATGAGCAGTTCTTC. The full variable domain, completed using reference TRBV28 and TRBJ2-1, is DVKVTQSSRYLVKRTGEKVFLECVQDMDHENMFWYRQDPGLGLRLIYFSYDVKMKEKGDIPEGYSVSREKKERFSLILESASTNQTSMYLCASSPTGVSYNEQFFGPGTRLTVL.

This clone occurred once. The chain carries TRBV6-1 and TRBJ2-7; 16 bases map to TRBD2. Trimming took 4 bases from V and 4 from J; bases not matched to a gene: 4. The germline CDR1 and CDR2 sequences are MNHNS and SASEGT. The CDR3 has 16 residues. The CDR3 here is CASSVRGLAGGYEQYF. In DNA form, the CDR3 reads TGTGCCAGCAGTGTTAGGGGACTAGCGGGAGGGTACGAGCAGTACTTC.

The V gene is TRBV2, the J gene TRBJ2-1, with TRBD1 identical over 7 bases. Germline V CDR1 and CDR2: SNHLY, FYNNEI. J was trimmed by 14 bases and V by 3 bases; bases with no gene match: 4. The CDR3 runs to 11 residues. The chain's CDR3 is CASSDYRGEFF. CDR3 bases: TGTGCCAGCAGTGACTACAGGGGTGAGTTCTTC.

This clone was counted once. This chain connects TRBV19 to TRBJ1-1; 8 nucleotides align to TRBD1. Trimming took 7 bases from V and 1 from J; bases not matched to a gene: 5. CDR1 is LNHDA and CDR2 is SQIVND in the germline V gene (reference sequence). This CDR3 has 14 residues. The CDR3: CASKDTGGNTEAFF. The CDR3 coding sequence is TGTGCCAGTAAAGATACAGGGGGGAACACTGAAGCTTTCTTT.

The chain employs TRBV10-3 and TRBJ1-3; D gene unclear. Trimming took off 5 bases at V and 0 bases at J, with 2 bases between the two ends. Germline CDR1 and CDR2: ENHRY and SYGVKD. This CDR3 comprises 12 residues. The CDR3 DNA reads TGTGCCATCAGTAGCTCTGGAAACACCATATATTTT. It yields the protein CAISSSGNTIYF.

CDR3: CASSRTRDGTDTQYF. Written as DNA, the CDR3 is TGCGCCAGCAGCCGGACCCGCGACGGCACAGATACGCAGTATTTT. The rearrangement joins TRBV10-1 to TRBJ2-3; D gene unclear. Germline V gives CDR1 WNHNN, CDR2 SYGVQD (reference sequence). The CDR3 runs 15 residues. Trimming cost V 6 bases and J 1 base, with 14 bases left between them.

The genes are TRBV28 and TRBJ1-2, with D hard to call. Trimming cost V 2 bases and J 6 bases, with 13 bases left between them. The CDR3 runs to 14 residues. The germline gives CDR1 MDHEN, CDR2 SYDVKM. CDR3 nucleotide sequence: TGTGCCAGCAGTTTAGTGAATGGTATTGATGGCTACACCTTC. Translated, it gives CASSLVNGIDGYTF.

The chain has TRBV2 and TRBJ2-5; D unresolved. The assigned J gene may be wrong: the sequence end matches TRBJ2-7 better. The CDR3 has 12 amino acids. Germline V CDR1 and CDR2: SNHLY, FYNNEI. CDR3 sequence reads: CASSFSSYEQYF. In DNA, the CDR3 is TGTGCCAGCAGTTTTAGCTCCTACGAGCAGTACTTC.

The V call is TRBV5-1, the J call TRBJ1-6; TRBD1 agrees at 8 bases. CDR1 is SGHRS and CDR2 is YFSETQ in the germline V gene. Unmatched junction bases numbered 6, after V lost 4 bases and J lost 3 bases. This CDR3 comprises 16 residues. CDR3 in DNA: TGCGCCAGCAGCCCAGGGACAGGTTTCTATAATTCACCCCTCCACTTT. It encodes CASSPGTGFYNSPLHF.

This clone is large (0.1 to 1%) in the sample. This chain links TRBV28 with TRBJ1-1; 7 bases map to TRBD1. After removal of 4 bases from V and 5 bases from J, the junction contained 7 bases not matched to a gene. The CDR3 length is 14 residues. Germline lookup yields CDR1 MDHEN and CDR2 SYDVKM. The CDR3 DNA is TGTGCCAGCAGTTCGGACAGGATGGGGACTGAAGCTTTCTTT. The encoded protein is CASSSDRMGTEAFF.

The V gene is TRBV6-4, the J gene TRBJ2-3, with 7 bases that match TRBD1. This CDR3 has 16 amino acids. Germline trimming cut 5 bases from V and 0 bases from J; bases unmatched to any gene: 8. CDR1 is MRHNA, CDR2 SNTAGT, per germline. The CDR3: CASSSTGDESTDTQYF. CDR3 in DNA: TGTGCCAGCAGTTCCACAGGGGACGAAAGCACAGATACGCAGTATTTT.

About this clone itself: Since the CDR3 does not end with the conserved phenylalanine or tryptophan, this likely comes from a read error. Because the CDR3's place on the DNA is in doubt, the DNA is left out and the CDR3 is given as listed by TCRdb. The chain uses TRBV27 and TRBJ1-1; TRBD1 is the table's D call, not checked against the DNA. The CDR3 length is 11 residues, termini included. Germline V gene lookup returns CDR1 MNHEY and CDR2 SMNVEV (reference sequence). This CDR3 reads CASSPGQGAYL.

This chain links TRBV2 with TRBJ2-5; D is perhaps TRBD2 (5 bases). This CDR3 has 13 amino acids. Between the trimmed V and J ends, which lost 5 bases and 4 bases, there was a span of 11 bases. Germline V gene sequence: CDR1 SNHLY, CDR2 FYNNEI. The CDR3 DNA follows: TGTGCCAGCAGTTTAGCGAAGGGAGAGACCCAGTACTTC. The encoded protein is CASSLAKGETQYF.

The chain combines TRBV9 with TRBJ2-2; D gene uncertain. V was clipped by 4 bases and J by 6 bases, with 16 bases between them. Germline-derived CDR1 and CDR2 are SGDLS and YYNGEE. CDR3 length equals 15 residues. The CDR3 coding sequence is TGTGCCAGCAGCTCCAGAGGTTTAGGGCCCGGGGAGCTGTTTTTT. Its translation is CASSSRGLGPGELFF.

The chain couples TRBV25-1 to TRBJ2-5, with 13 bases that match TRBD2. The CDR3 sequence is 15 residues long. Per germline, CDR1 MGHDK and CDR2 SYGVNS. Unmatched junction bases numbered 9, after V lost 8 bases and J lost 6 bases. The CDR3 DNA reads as TGTGCCAGCGGCCCACTAGCGGGGGGGTATAAGACCCAGTACTTC. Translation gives CASGPLAGGYKTQYF.

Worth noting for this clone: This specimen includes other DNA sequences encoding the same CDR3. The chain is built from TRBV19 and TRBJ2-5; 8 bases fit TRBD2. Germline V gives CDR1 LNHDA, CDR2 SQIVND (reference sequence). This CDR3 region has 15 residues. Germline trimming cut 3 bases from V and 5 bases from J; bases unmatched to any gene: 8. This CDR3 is CASSIGGGLGETQYF. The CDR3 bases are TGTGCCAGTAGTATCGGCGGGGGGCTAGGGGAGACCCAGTACTTC.

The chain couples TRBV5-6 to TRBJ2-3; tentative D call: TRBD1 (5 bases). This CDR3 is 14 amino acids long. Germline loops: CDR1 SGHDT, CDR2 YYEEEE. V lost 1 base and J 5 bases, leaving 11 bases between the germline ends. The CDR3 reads CASSLQGFEDTQYF. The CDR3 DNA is TGTGCCAGCAGCTTGCAGGGATTCGAAGATACGCAGTATTTT.

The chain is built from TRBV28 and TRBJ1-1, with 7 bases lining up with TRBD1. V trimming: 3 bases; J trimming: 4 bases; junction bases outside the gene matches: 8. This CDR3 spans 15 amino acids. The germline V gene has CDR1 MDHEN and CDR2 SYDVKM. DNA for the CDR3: TGTGCCAGCAGTTTTCCTCAGGGGGTTAGCACTGAAGCTTTCTTT. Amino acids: CASSFPQGVSTEAFF.

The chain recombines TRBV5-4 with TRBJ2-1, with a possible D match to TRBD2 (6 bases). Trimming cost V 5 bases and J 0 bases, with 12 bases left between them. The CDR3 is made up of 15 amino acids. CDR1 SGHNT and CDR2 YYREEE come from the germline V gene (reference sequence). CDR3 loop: CASRFSGSSYNEQFF. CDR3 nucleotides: TGTGCCAGCAGATTTAGCGGTAGCTCCTACAATGAGCAGTTCTTC.

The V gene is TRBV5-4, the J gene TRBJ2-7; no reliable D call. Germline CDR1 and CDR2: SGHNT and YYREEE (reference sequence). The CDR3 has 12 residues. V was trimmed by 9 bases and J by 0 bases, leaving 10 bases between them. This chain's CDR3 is CAKSYSSYEQYF. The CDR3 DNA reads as TGTGCCAAATCCTACAGCTCCTACGAGCAGTACTTC.

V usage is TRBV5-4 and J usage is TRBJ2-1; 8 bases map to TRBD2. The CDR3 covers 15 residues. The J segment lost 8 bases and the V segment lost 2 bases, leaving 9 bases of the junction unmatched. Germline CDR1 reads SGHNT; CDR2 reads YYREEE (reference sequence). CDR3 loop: CASSLTGTRAYEQFF. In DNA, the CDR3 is TGTGCCAGCAGCTTAACCGGGACTAGGGCTTATGAGCAGTTCTTC.

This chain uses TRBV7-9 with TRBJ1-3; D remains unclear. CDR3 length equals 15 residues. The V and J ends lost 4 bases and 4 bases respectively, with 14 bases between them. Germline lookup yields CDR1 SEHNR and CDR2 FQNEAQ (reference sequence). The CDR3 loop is CASSSQDVPGNTIYF. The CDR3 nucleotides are TGTGCCAGCAGCTCGCAGGATGTCCCCGGAAACACCATATATTTT.